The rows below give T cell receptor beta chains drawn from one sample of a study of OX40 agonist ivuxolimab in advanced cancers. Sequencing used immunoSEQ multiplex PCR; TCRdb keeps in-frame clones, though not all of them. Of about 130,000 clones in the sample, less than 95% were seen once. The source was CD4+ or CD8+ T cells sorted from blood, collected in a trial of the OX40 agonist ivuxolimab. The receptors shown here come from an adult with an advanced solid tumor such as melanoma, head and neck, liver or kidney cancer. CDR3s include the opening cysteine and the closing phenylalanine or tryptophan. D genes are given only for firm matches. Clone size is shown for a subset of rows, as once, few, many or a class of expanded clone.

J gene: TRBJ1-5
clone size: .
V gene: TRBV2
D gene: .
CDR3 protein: CASNLRGNQPQHF
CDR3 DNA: TGTGCCAGCAATCTCAGGGGCAATCAGCCCCAGCATTTT

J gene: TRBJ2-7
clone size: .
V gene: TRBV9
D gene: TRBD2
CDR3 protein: CASNRRGTSGDYEQYF
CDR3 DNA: TGTGCCAGCAACCGCCGGGGGACTAGCGGCGACTACGAGCAGTACTTC

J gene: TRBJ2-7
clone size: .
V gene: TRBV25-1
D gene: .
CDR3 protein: CASSELGQIYEQYF
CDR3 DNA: TGTGCCAGCAGTGAATTAGGGCAGATTTACGAGCAGTACTTC

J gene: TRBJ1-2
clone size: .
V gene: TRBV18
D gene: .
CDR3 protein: CASSPGGREGGYTF
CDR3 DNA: TGTGCCAGCTCACCAGGAGGCCGGGAAGGAGGCTACACCTTC

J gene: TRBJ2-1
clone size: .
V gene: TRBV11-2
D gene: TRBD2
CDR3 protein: CASSFTSGQLNEQFF
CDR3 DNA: TGTGCCAGCAGCTTTACTAGCGGTCAACTCAATGAGCAGTTCTTC

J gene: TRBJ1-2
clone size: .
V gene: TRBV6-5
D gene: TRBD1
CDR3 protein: CASSLSRDRGYGYTF
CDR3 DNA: TGTGCCAGCAGCTTAAGCCGGGACAGGGGCTATGGCTACACCTTC

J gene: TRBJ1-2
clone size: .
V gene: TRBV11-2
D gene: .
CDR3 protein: CASTPRGSYGYTF
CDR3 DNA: TGTGCCAGCACCCCTCGAGGGTCCTATGGCTACACCTTC

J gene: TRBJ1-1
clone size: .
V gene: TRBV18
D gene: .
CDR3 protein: CASSPRQAEAFF
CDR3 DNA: TGTGCCAGCTCACCCCGACAGGCTGAAGCTTTCTTT

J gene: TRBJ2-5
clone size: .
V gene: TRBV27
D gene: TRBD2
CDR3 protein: CASRDLAGPQETQYF
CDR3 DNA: TGTGCCAGCCGTGATTTAGCGGGACCCCAAGAGACCCAGTACTTC

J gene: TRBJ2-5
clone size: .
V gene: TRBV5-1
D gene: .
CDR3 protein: CASSLDETQYF
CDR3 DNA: TGCGCCAGCAGCTTGGACGAGACCCAGTACTTC

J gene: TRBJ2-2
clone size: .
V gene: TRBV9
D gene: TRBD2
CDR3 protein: CASSLTLKTSGAYTGELFF
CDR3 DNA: TGTGCCAGCAGCCTTACCCTTAAGACTAGCGGAGCTTACACCGGGGAGCTGTTTTTT

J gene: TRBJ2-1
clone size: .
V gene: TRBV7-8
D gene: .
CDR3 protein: CASSPGRDRPERNNEQFF
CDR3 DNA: TGTGCCAGCAGCCCTGGGCGGGACCGTCCGGAGAGGAACAATGAGCAGTTCTTC

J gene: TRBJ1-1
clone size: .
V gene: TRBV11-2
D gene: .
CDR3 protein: CASSLGGETEAFF
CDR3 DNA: TGTGCCAGCAGCTTAGGGGGGGAGACTGAAGCTTTCTTT

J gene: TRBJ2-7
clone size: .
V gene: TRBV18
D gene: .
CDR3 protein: CASSPQGGLSHREQYF
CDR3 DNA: TGTGCCAGCTCACCCCAAGGTGGTCTTTCCCATCGCGAGCAGTACTTC

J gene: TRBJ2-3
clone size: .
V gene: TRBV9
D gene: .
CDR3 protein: CASSVVPDTQYF
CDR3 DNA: TGTGCCAGCAGCGTAGTTCCAGATACGCAGTATTTT

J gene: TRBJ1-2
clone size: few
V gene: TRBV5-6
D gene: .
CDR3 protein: CASSLMVHGYTF
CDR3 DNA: TGTGCCAGCAGCTTGATGGTCCATGGCTACACCTTC

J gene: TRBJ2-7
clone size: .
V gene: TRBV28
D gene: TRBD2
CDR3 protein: CASSFRLAGTTSGQYF
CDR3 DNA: TGTGCCAGCAGTTTCAGATTAGCGGGCACAACCTCGGGGCAGTACTTC

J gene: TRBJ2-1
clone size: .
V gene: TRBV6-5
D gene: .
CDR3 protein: CASGSSYSSYNEQFF
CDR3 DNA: TGTGCCAGCGGCAGCTCATATAGCTCCTACAATGAGCAGTTCTTC

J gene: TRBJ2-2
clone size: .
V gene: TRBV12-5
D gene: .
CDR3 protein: CASGLVTSGISGELFF
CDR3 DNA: TGTGCTAGTGGTTTGGTAACGTCGGGGATCTCCGGGGAGCTGTTTTTT

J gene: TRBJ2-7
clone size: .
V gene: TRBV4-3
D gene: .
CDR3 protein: CASSQSRLISHSYEQYF
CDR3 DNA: TGCGCCAGCAGCCAAAGCCGACTCATAAGCCATTCCTACGAGCAGTACTTC

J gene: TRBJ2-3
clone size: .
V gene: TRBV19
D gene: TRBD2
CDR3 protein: CASSIRPAGVRYF
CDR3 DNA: TGTGCCAGTAGTATAAGGCCAGCGGGAGTCCGGTATTTT

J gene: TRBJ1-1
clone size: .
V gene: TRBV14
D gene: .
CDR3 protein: CASSREVWTEAFF
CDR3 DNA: TGTGCCAGCAGCCGGGAGGTTTGGACTGAAGCTTTCTTT

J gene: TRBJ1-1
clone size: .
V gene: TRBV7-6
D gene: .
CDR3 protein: CASSLNSPLTLTEAFF
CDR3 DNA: TGTGCCAGCAGCTTAAATTCCCCTCTTACGCTCACTGAAGCTTTCTTT

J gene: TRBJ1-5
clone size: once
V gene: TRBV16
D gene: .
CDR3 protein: CASSPRSVIQPQHF
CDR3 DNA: TGTGCCAGCAGCCCCCGATCTGTTATCCAGCCCCAGCATTTT

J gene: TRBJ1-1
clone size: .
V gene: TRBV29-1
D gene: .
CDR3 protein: CSVEVGRGNTEAFF
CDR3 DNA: TGCAGCGTTGAAGTTGGCAGGGGGAACACTGAAGCTTTCTTT

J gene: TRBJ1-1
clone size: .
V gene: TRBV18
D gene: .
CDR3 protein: CATRVEGNTEAFF
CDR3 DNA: TGTGCCACCCGAGTCGAGGGGAACACTGAAGCTTTCTTT

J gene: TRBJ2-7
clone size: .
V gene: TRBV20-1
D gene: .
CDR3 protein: CSAARSNEQYF
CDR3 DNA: TGCAGTGCTGCAAGATCTAACGAGCAGTACTTC

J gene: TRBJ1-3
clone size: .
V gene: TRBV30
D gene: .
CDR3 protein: CAWSVVSGNTIYF
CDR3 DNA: TGTGCCTGGAGTGTAGTTTCTGGAAACACCATATATTTT

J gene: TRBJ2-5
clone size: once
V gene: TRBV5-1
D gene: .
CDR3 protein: CASRVLEYPQETQYF
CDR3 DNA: TGCGCCAGCAGGGTCTTAGAGTACCCACAAGAGACCCAGTACTTC

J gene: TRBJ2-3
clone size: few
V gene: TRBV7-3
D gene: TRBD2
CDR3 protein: CASSLGTSVTDTQYF
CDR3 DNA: TGTGCCAGCAGCTTAGGGACTAGTGTCACAGATACGCAGTATTTT

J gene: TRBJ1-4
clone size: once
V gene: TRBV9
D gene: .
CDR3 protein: CASSKESGATNEKLFF
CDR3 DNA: TGTGCCAGCAGTAAAGAGAGCGGTGCAACTAATGAAAAACTGTTTTTT

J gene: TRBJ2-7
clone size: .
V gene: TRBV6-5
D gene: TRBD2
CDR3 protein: CASSYGSSGISYEQYF
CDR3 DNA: TGTGCCAGCAGTTACGGGTCTAGCGGGATTTCCTACGAGCAGTACTTC

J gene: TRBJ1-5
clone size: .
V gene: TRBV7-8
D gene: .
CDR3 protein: CASSLGQQSNQPQHF
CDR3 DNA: TGTGCCAGCAGCTTAGGACAGCAAAGCAATCAGCCCCAGCATTTT

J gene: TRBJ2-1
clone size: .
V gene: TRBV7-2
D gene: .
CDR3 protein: CASSLNLAGGEQFF
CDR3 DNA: TGTGCCAGCAGCTTAAATCTAGCCGGGGGTGAGCAGTTCTTC

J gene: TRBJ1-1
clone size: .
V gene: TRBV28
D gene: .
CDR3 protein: CASSLGTGWELEVNTEAFF
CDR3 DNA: TGTGCCAGCAGTTTAGGTACAGGGTGGGAATTGGAAGTGAACACTGAAGCTTTCTTT

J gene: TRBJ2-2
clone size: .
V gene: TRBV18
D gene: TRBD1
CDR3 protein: CASSPTGVETGELFF
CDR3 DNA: TGTGCCAGCTCACCGACAGGGGTAGAAACCGGGGAGCTGTTTTTT

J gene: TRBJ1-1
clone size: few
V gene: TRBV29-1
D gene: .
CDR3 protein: CSVVDRNTEAFF
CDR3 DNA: TGCAGCGTGGTCGACAGGAACACTGAAGCTTTCTTT

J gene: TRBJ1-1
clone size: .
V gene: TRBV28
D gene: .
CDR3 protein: CASRVAGANTEAFF
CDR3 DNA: TGTGCCAGCAGGGTAGCAGGGGCGAACACTGAAGCTTTCTTT

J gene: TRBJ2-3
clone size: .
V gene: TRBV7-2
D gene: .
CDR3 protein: CASSTRLTDTQYF
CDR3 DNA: TGTGCCAGCAGCACACGACTAACAGATACGCAGTATTTT

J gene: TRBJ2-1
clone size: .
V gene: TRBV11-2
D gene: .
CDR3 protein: CASSFLSASGGTYNEQFF
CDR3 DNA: TGTGCCAGCAGCTTTCTGAGTGCGAGCGGAGGTACCTACAATGAGCAGTTCTTC

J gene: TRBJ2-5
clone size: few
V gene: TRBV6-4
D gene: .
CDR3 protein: CASSDSRYADQETQYF
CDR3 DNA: TGTGCCAGCAGTGATTCTCGTTACGCTGATCAAGAGACCCAGTACTTC

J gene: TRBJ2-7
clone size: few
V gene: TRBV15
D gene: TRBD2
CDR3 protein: CATSRADAGGEQYF
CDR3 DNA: TGTGCCACCAGCAGAGCTGATGCGGGAGGCGAGCAGTACTTC

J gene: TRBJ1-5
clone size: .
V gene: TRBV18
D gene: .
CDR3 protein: CASSPGGGNQPQHF
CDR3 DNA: TGTGCCAGCTCACCGGGCGGTGGCAATCAGCCCCAGCATTTT

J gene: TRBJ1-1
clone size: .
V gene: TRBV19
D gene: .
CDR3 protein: CASSWPPGQPMLGEAFF
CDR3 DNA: TGTGCCAGTAGTTGGCCCCCTGGACAGCCCATGCTTGGAGAAGCTTTCTTT

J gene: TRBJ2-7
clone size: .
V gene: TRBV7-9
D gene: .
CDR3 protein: CASSLYNGRWAYEQYF
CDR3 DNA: TGTGCCAGCAGCTTATATAACGGGAGATGGGCCTACGAGCAGTACTTC

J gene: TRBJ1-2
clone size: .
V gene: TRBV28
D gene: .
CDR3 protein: CASTIQGYGYTF
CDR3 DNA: TGTGCCAGCACCATACAGGGCTATGGCTACACCTTC

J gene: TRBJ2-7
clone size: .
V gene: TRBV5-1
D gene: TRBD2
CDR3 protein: CASSLSSGSYEQYF
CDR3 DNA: TGCGCCAGCAGCTTGTCTAGCGGGAGTTACGAGCAGTACTTC

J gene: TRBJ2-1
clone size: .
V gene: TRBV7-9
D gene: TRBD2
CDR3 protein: CASSLASGRIYNEQFF
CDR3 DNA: TGTGCCAGCAGCTTAGCGAGCGGGAGGATCTACAATGAGCAGTTCTTC

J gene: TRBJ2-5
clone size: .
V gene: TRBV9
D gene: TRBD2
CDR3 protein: CASSVVGGSETQYF
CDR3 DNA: TGTGCCAGCAGCGTAGTAGGCGGGAGTGAGACCCAGTACTTC

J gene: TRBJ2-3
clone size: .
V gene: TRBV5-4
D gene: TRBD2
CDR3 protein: CASSLGLAEGGDTQYF
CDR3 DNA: TGTGCCAGCAGCTTGGGACTAGCGGAGGGGGGAGATACGCAGTATTTT

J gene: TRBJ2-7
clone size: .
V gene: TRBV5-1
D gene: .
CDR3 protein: CASSRRRTDDLGDEQYF
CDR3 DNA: TGCGCCAGCAGCCGACGCCGGACAGACGACCTTGGGGACGAGCAGTACTTC

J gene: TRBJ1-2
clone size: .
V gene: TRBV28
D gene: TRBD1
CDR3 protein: CASSLLDRGQGYTF
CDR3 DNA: TGTGCCAGCAGTTTGCTGGACAGGGGGCAAGGCTACACCTTC

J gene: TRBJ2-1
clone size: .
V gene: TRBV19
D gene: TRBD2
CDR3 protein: CASSTPLAGITNEQFF
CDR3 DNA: TGTGCCAGTAGTACGCCTCTAGCGGGAATTACCAATGAGCAGTTCTTC